This TCR beta chain was captured by sequencing in a study of immune evolution from preneoplasia to lung adenocarcinoma. Broader study findings: Highest clonality occurred in KRAS-mutant, not EGFR-mutant or double wild-type, nodules. Clonality was highest in normal lung, lower in later-stage lesions apparently. Top clone frequencies peaked in normal lung, apparently declining through invasive adenocarcinoma.

Macro-dissection enriched premalignant or tumor cells before nucleic acid extraction. In regard to this clone: Its target is unknown.

The protocol was immunoSEQ multiplex PCR, while the TCRdb copy is restricted to in-frame clones and leaves out a portion. The sample comprises about 7,800 clones, around 73% of which are singletons, and 9% to 9.5% rests with the top ten. Sequenced sample: FFPE minimally invasive lung adenocarcinoma tissue. The sequence was obtained from an older donor with lung adenocarcinoma.

This CDR3 is CASSKVRATGTGELFF. CDR3 nucleotide sequence: TGTGCCAGCAGCAAAGTCAGGGCGACAGGGACCGGGGAGCTGTTTTTT. The chain carries TRBV21-1 and TRBJ2-2; no DNA check was done on the table's D call, TRBD1. TRBV21-1 is a listed pseudogene. The CDR3 is 16 amino acids.